The following is a T cell receptor beta chain sequence with its context. TCRdb re-called the 5' RACE reads; every CDR3 protein appears as one record, without DNA. The listing contains some 410,000 distinct CDR3 sequences. The sample originates from a study of T cells expressing NK-cell markers. In the study overall: Seropositivity for HCMV was found in seven of the eight sequenced donors, with one seronegative.

Germline values: CDR1 KGHSH, CDR2 LQKENI. CDR3 length: 17 residues. The sequenced material came from blood T cells: a sorted CD56 or NKG2C T cell subset, CD4+ or CD8+ T cells, or bulk PBMC T cells (not recorded which). This TCR derives from a woman aged 18-69 years in good health. The gene calls are TRBV18 and TRBJ1-1; TCRdb outputs TRBD1, but without DNA this stays unchecked. The CDR3 is CASSLRGTGTDNTEAFF. Filled out from reference TRBV18 and TRBJ1-1, the complete variable domain reads NAGVMQNPRHLVRRRGQEARLRCSPMKGHSHVYWYRQLPEEGLKFMVYLQKENIIDESGMPKERFSAEFPKEGPSILRIQQVVRGDSAAYFCASSLRGTGTDNTEAFFGQGTRLTVV.